This T cell receptor beta chain emerged from a study of blood T cells in healthy people across ages. Study-level background: Through template switching, about one barcoded beta molecule was captured per two T cells, as measured in model experiments.

The CDR3 has 13 amino acids. The V gene's germline CDR1 is SEHNR and CDR2 FQNEAQ (reference sequence). This clonotype was seen only a few times. Its antigen remains unidentified. Peripheral blood from each donor was collected in a volume of 9.5 to 10 milliliters. General study points: The unsorted PBMCs prevented any conclusive comparison of naive versus antigen-experienced cells. CMV status of donors was not determined, possibly confounding expanded clonotype changes.

The authors ran a second PCR of 7 to 11 cycles using a sample-barcoded 5' primer and a J-beta primer mix. TCRdb ran MiXCR on the 5' RACE reads and lists one entry per CDR3 protein. This table has roughly 1,300,000 distinct CDR3 sequences, approximately 59% appearing once. The sequenced sample was blood. This sequence joins TRBV7-9 and TRBJ2-1; tentatively, D is TRBD2 (7 bases). The sequence came from a man younger than 30 in good health. The CDR3 bases are TGTGCGAGCGGGGCGGGGGCTTACAATGAGCAGTTCTTC. Translation gives CASGAGAYNEQFF.